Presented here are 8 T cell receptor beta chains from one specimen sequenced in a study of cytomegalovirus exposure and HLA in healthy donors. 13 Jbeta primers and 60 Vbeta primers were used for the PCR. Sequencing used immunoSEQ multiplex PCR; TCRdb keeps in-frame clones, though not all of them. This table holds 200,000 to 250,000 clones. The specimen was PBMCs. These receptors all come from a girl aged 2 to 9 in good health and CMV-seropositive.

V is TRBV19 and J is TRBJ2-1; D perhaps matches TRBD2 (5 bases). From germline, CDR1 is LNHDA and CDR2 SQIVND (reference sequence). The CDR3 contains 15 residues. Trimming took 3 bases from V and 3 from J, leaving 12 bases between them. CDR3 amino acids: CASSIVNSDYNEQFF. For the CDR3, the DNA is TGTGCCAGTAGTATCGTGAATAGCGACTACAATGAGCAGTTCTTC.

CDR3 residues: CSARDRSWGDEQFF. The CDR3 coding sequence is TGCAGCGCAAGGGACAGGAGCTGGGGGGATGAGCAGTTCTTC. J is TRBJ2-1 and V is TRBV29-1; 8 nucleotides match TRBD1. The germline V gene has CDR1 SQVTM and CDR2 ANQGSEA. This CDR3 spans 14 amino acids. V dropped 7 bases and J dropped 8; count of bases not matched to a gene: 13.

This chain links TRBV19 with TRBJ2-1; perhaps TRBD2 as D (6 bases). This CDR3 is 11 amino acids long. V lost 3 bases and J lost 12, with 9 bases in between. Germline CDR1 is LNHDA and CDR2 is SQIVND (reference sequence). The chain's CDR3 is CASSIGGLQFF. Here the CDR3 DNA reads TGTGCCAGTAGTATTGGGGGGTTGCAGTTCTTC.

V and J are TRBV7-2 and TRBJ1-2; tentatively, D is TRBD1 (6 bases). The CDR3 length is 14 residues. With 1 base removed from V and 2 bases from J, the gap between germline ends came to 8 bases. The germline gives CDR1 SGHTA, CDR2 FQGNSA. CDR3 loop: CASSLDDRNYGYTF. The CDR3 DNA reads TGTGCCAGCAGCTTAGATGACAGGAACTATGGCTACACCTTC.

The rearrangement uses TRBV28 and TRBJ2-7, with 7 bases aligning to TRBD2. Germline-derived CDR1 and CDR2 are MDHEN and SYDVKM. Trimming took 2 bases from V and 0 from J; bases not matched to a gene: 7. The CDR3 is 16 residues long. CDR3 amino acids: CASSLGGGLISYEQYF. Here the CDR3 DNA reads TGTGCCAGCAGTTTAGGCGGGGGATTGATCTCCTACGAGCAGTACTTC.

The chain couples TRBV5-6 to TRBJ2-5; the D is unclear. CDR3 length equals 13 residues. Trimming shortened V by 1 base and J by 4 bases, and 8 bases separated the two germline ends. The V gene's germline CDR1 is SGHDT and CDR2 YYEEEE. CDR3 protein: CASSLFSLETQYF. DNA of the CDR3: TGTGCCAGCAGCTTGTTCTCTCTAGAGACCCAGTACTTC.

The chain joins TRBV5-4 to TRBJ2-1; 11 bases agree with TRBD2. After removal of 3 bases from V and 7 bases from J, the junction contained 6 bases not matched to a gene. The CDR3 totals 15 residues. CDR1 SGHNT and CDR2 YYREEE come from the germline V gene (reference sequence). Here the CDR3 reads CASSSGLAAANEQFF. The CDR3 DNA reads TGTGCCAGCAGCTCGGGACTAGCGGCCGCAAATGAGCAGTTCTTC.

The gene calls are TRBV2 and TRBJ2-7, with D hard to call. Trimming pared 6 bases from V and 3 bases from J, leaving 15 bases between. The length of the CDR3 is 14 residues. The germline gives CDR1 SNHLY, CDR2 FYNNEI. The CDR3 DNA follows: TGTGCCAGCAGAGCTAGAAGCCTAAACTACGAGCAGTACTTC. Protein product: CASRARSLNYEQYF.